This T cell receptor beta chain derives from a study of cytomegalovirus exposure and HLA in healthy donors. Broader study findings: When the data were analyzed later, several of the most significant clusters appeared to be linked to common viral pathogens. Altogether, 170 or so TCR beta chains were recorded as cytomegalovirus-associated.

As to this clone: Its matching antigen is unknown.

The CDR3 consists of 14 residues. Germline-derived CDR1 and CDR2 are MNHEY and SVGAGI. V lost 5 bases to trimming and J lost 2 bases, with 10 bases between them. Both 60 Vbeta primers and 13 Jbeta primers went into the PCR. The assay was immunoSEQ multiplex PCR, and TCRdb's table has in-frame clones only and misses some. In all, the sample yields around 40,000 clones. Among the donors, all were healthy bone marrow donors. The sequenced material came from PBMCs. This receptor was taken from a man aged 25-40 years in good health and CMV-seronegative. The genes are TRBV6-5 and TRBJ1-3, with D hard to call. The CDR3 sequence is CASSLTDPGNTIYF. CDR3 bases: TGTGCCAGCAGTCTTACAGATCCTGGAAACACCATATATTTT.